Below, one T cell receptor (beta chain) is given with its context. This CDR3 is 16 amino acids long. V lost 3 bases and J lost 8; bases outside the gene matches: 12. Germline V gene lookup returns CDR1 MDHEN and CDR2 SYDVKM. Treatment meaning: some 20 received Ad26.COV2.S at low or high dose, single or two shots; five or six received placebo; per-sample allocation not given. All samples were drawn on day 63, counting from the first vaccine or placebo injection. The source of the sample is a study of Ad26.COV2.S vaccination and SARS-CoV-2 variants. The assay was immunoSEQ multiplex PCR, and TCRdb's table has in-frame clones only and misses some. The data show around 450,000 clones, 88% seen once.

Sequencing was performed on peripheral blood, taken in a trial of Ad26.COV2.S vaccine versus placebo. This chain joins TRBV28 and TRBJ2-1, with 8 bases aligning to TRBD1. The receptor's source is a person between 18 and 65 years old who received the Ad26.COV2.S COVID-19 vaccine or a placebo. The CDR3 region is CASSFTGGVPVDEQFF. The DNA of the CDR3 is TGTGCCAGCAGTTTCACAGGGGGTGTCCCGGTGGATGAGCAGTTCTTC.